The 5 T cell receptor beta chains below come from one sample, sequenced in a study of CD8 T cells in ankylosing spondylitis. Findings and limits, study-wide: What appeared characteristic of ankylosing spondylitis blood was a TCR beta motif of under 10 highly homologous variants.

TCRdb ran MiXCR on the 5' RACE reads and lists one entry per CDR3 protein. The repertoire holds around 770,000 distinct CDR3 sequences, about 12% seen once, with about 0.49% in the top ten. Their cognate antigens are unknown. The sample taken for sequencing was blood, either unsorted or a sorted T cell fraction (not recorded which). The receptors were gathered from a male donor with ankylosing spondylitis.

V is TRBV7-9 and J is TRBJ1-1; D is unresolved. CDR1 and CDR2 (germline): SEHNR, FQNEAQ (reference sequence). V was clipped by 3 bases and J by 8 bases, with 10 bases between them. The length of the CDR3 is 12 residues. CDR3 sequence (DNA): TGTGCCAGCAGCTTGCTCAACAGAGAAGCTTTCTTT. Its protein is CASSLLNREAFF.

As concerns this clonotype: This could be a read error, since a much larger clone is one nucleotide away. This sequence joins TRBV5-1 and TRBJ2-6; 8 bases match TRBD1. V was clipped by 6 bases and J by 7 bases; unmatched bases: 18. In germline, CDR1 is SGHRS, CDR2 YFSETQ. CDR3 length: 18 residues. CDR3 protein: CASISPTGAAWYANVLTF. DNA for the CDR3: TGCGCCAGCATCTCGCCGACAGGGGCCGCTTGGTACGCCAACGTCCTGACTTTC.

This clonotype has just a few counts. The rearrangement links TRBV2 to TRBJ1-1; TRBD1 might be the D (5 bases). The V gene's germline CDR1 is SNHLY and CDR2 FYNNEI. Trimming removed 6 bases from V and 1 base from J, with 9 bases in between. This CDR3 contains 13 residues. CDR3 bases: TGTGCCAGCAGGCGGGACCAGAACACTGAAGCTTTCTTT. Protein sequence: CASRRDQNTEAFF.

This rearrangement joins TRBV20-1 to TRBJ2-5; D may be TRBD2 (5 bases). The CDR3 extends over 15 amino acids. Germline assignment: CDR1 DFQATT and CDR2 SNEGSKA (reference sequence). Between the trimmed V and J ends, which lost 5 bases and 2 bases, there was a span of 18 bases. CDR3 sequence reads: CSAGSLAAVQETQYF. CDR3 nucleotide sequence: TGCAGTGCTGGATCTCTGGCAGCGGTACAAGAGACCCAGTACTTC.

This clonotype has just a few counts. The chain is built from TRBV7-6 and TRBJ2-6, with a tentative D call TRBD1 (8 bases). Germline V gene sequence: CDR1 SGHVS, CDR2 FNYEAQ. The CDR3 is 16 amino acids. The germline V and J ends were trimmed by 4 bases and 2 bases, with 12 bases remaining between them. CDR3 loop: CASSSQGGTGANVLTF. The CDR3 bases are TGTGCCAGCAGCTCACAGGGGGGGACTGGGGCCAACGTCCTGACTTTC.